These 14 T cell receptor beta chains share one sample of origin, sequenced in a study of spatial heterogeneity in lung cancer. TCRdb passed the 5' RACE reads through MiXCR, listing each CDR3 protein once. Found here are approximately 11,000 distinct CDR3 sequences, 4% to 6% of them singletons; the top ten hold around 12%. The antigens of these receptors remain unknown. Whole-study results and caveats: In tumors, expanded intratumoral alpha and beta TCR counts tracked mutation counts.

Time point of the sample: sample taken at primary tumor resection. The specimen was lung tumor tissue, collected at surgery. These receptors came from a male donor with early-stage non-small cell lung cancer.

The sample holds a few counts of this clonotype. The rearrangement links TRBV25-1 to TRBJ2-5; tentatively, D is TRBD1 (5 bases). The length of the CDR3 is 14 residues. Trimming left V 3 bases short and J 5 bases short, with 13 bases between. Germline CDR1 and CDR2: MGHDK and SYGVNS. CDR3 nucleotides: TGTGCCAGCAGTGAGGGGCTGTCCGTGGAGACCCAGTACTTC. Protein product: CASSEGLSVETQYF. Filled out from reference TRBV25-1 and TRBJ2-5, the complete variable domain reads EADIYQTPRYLVIGTGKKITLECSQTMGHDKMYWYQQDPGMELHLIHYSYGVNSTEKGDLSSESTVSRIRTEHFPLTLESARPSHTSQYLCASSEGLSVETQYFGPGTRLLVL.

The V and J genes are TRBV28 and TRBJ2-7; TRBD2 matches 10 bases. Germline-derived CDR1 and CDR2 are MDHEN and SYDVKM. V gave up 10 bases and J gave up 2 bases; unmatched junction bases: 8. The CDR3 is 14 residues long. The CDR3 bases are TGTGCCACGACGACTAGCGGGCGGACCTACGAGCAGTACTTC. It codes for CATTTSGRTYEQYF.

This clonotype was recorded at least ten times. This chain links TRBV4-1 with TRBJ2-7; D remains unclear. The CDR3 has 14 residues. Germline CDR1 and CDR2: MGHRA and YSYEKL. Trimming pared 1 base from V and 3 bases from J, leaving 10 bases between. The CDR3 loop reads CASSQAVGNYEQYF. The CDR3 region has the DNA TGCGCCAGCAGCCAAGCGGTCGGTAACTACGAGCAGTACTTC.

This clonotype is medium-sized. The CDR3 loop is CASSYSWPSGNTIYF. In DNA form, the CDR3 reads TGTGCCAGCAGTTACTCATGGCCCTCTGGAAACACCATATATTTT. The chain combines TRBV6-5 with TRBJ1-3; no definite D call. Germline V gene lookup returns CDR1 MNHEY and CDR2 SVGAGI. The CDR3 sequence is 15 residues long. The V gene lost 0 bases and the J gene lost 0 bases, with 6 bases spanning the gap.

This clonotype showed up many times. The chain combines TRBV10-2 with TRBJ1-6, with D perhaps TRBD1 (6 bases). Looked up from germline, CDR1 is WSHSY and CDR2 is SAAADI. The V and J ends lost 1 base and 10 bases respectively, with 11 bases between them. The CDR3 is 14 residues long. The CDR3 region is CASSELGARSPLHF. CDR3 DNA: TGCGCCAGCAGTGAGTTGGGGGCGAGGTCACCCCTCCACTTT.

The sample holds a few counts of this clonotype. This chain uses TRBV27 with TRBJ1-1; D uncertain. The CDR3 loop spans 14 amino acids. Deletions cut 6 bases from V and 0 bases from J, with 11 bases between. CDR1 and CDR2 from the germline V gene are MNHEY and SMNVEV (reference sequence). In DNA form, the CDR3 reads TGTGCCAGCAGCTCCGGCGGAATGAACACTGAAGCTTTCTTT. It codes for CASSSGGMNTEAFF.

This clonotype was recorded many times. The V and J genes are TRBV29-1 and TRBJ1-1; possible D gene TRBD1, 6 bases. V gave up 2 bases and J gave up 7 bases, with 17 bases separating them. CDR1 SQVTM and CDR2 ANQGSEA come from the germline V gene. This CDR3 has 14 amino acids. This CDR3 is CSVEPPGQPYEAFF. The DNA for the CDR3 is TGCAGCGTTGAACCTCCGGGACAACCGTATGAAGCTTTCTTT.

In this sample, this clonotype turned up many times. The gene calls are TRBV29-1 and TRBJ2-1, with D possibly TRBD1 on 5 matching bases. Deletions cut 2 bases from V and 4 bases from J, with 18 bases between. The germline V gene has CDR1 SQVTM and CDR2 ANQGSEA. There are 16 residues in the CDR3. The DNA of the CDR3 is TGCAGCGTTGAAAATGGTCTGACAGACCCGTACAATGAGCAGTTCTTC. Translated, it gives CSVENGLTDPYNEQFF.

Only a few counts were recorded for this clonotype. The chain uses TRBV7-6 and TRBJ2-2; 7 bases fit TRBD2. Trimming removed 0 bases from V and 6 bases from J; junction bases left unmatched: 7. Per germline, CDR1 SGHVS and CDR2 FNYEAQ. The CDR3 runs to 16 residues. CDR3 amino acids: CASSLAGAGDAGELFF. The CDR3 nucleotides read TGTGCCAGCAGCTTAGCTGGCGCGGGAGACGCCGGGGAGCTGTTTTTT.

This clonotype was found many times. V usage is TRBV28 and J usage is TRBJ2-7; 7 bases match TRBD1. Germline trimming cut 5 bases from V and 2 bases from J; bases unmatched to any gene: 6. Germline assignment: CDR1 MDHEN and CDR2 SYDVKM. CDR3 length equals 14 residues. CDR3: CASSGDSFTYEQYF. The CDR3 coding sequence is TGTGCCAGCAGTGGGGACAGTTTTACCTACGAGCAGTACTTC.

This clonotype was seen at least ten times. CDR3 sequence reads: CASSDHNYGYTF. The CDR3 nucleotides are TGTGCCAGCAGTGATCACAACTATGGCTACACCTTC. The V gene is TRBV25-1, the J gene TRBJ1-2; the D is unclear. In germline, CDR1 is MGHDK, CDR2 SYGVNS. Trimming cost V 3 bases and J 2 bases, with 4 bases left between them. CDR3 length equals 12 residues.

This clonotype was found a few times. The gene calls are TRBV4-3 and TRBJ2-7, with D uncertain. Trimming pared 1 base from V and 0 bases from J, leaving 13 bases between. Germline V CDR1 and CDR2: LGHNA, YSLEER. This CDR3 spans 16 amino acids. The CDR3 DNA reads TGCGCCAGCAGCCAAGTTCGGACCAGCCTCTCCTACGAGCAGTACTTC. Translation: CASSQVRTSLSYEQYF.

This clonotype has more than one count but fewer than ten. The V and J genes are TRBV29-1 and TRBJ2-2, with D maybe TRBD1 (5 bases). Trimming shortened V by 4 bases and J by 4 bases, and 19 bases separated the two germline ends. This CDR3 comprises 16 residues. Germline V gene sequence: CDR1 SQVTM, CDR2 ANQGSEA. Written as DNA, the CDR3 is TGCAGCGTTGTATCGCTGGGGCCCGCGAGCACCGGGGAGCTGTTTTTT. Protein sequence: CSVVSLGPASTGELFF.

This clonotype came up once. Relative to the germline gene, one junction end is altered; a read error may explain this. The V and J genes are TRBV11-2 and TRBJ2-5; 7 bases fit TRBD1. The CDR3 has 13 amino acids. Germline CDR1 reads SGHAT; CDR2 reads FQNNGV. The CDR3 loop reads CASLQGFGETQHF. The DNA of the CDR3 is TGTGCCAGTTTACAGGGGTTCGGAGAGACCCAGCACTTC.